This entry features one TCR beta chain sequence. What it binds is not known. This entry comes from a study of T cell responses to AZD1222 COVID-19 vaccine. The table came from immunoSEQ multiplex PCR; TCRdb's copy has only in-frame clones and leaves some out. The table shows 150,000 or so clones, with around 90% occurring only once. This CDR3 contains 16 residues. Trimming pared 2 bases from V and 6 bases from J, leaving 17 bases between. Germline V gene lookup returns CDR1 WSHSY and CDR2 SAAADI. Points from the study as a whole: White British ancestry dominated among donors, who included more females, and clonal diversity was possibly underestimated.

The sample in question was peripheral blood, obtained on day 0 of AZD1222 vaccination. The chain recombines TRBV10-2 with TRBJ1-5; D ambiguous. The sequence was obtained from an adult in good health. The CDR3 DNA follows: TGCGCCAGCAGTGAGACCGGACGGACTACATCTCAGCCCCAGCATTTT. Protein product: CASSETGRTTSQPQHF.